The rows below give T cell receptor beta chains drawn from one sample of a study of blood T cell repertoires in COVID-19. Some clones are missing from TCRdb's copy, which holds only in-frame ones; the method was immunoSEQ multiplex PCR. The sample has about 370,000 clones, about 89% seen once. The sample comprised peripheral blood. The receptors stem from a woman younger than 45 with COVID-19, enrolled during active disease. Each CDR3 is given without its conserved first and last residue. The order of the fields is J gene, V gene, clone size, D gene, CDR3 protein. D genes are given only for firm matches. Rows give clone size only sometimes, using once, few, many, or a class for an expanded clone.

J: TRBJ2-3
V: TRBV6-1
size: -
D: TRBD2
CDR3: ASSARTSGVTDTQY

J: TRBJ1-6
V: TRBV28
size: -
D: -
CDR3: ASSQGHFQQSPLH

J: TRBJ1-2
V: TRBV4-1
size: once
D: -
CDR3: ASSQEGQVRGYT

J: TRBJ2-1
V: TRBV9
size: -
D: TRBD1
CDR3: ASSVATSGQGFGQF

J: TRBJ2-7
V: TRBV28
size: -
D: TRBD2
CDR3: ASRPGLAGSYEQY

J: TRBJ1-5
V: TRBV24-1
size: -
D: -
CDR3: ATSAWGPPQH

J: TRBJ2-1
V: TRBV4-3
size: -
D: TRBD2
CDR3: ASSQGRVAGGNEQF

J: TRBJ2-1
V: TRBV4-3
size: -
D: TRBD2
CDR3: ASSQGGLAGINEQF

J: TRBJ2-1
V: TRBV30
size: -
D: TRBD2
CDR3: AWEDLAGEAVSYNEQF

J: TRBJ2-1
V: TRBV7-9
size: -
D: TRBD2
CDR3: ASSLDSGSYNEQF

J: TRBJ2-1
V: TRBV24-1
size: -
D: TRBD2
CDR3: ATSDPIRREFNEQF

J: TRBJ1-2
V: TRBV5-6
size: -
D: -
CDR3: ASSPLGDPVYGYT

J: TRBJ1-1
V: TRBV5-1
size: -
D: -
CDR3: ASSLGGPNTEAF